A single sample gave rise to the 23 T cell receptor beta chains below, sequenced in a study of CD8 T cells in Susac syndrome. Reverse transcription used roughly 0.45 to 1 ug RNA and random hexamers. TCRdb re-called the immunoSEQ multiplex PCR reads through MiXCR, storing one row per CDR3 protein. The sample lists under 150,000 distinct CDR3 sequences; around 94% were seen once. The sequenced material came from CD4+ T cells from PBMCs. The receptors were gathered from a human donor with multiple sclerosis.

V is TRBV12-3 or TRBV12-4 and J is TRBJ1-1; maybe TRBD1 (6 bases). This CDR3 comprises 16 residues. V lost 8 bases and J lost 0, with 19 bases in between. This chain's CDR3 is CASAPLTGTMNTEAFF. The CDR3 coding sequence is TGTGCCAGCGCCCCATTAACAGGGACGATGAACACTGAAGCTTTCTTT.

This clonotype was counted a single time. The chain carries TRBV7-9 and TRBJ2-2; TRBD2 might be the D (6 bases). This CDR3 has 15 residues. Germline-derived CDR1 and CDR2 are SEHNR and FQNEAQ (reference sequence). Trimming shortened V by 3 bases and J by 4 bases, and 12 bases separated the two germline ends. CDR3 region: CASSLTGEFTGELFF. The CDR3 nucleotides read TGTGCCAGCAGCTTGACGGGAGAGTTCACCGGGGAGCTGTTTTTT. Variable domain in full (rest from reference TRBV7-9 and TRBJ2-2): DTGVSQNPRHKITKRGQNVTFRCDPISEHNRLYWYRQTLGQGPEFLTYFQNEAQLEKSRLLSDRFSAERPKGSFSTLEIQRTEQGDSAMYLCASSLTGEFTGELFFGEGSRLTVL.

The chain is built from TRBV12-3 or TRBV12-4 and TRBJ2-1; the D gene is possibly TRBD2 (5 bases). The CDR3 contains 15 residues. V gave up 2 bases and J gave up 2 bases, with 10 bases separating them. The CDR3 DNA follows: TGTGCCAGCAGTTTATACTCCGGGACCTACAATGAGCAGTTCTTC. Amino acids: CASSLYSGTYNEQFF.

The chain is built from TRBV6-6 and TRBJ1-2; 8 bases align to TRBD1. This CDR3 contains 13 residues. Germline CDR1 MNHNY, CDR2 SVGAGI (reference sequence). The V gene end was trimmed by 2 bases and the J gene end by 6 bases; junction bases not matched to a gene: 2. CDR3 bases: TGTGCCAGCAGTTACGTGGACAGGGATGGCTACACCTTC. Residues: CASSYVDRDGYTF.

V usage is TRBV7-3 and J usage is TRBJ1-2; D is perhaps TRBD1 (6 bases). This CDR3 comprises 16 residues. Germline V gene sequence: CDR1 SGHTA, CDR2 FQGTGA. The ends were cut back, 2 bases at V and 6 bases at J, with 19 bases in the middle. The CDR3 DNA is TGTGCCAGCAGCTTATGGGGTGCAGGGGCCCGAGATGGCTACACCTTC. Protein product: CASSLWGAGARDGYTF.

The rearrangement joins TRBV5-4 to TRBJ2-2, with TRBD1 matching 7 bases. Germline V gene sequence: CDR1 SGHNT, CDR2 YYREEE (reference sequence). With V trimmed by 4 bases and J by 0 bases, 6 bases remained unmatched. The CDR3 runs 16 residues. CDR3 bases: TGTGCCAGCAGCAAACCGGGACAGTCGAACACCGGGGAGCTGTTTTTT. The encoded protein is CASSKPGQSNTGELFF.

The chain links TRBV7-8 to TRBJ1-2, with D unclear. This CDR3 is built from 14 residues. Between the trimmed V and J ends, which lost 2 bases and 2 bases, there was a span of 9 bases. CDR1 SGHVS and CDR2 FQNEAQ come from the germline V gene. Here the CDR3 reads CASSLSRVNYGYTF. CDR3 nucleotides: TGTGCCAGCAGCTTAAGTAGGGTGAACTATGGCTACACCTTC.

The chain has TRBV5-6 and TRBJ2-5; TRBD2 matches at 11 bases. Germline V gives CDR1 SGHDT, CDR2 YYEEEE. The V segment lost 1 base and the J segment 9 bases; nucleotides outside the gene matches: 2. This CDR3 is built from 13 residues. CDR3 in DNA: TGTGCCAGCAGCTTGCCTAGCGGGGGGCCCCAGTACTTC. It is translated as CASSLPSGGPQYF.

The CDR3 sequence is CASSLGQGLNGYTF. CDR3 nucleotide sequence: TGTGCCAGCAGCCTCGGACAGGGGTTGAATGGCTACACCTTC. This chain joins TRBV3-1 and TRBJ1-2, with TRBD1 matching 9 bases. The CDR3 is 14 residues long. Looked up from germline, CDR1 is LGHDT and CDR2 is YNNKEL (reference sequence). The J segment lost 6 bases and the V segment lost 4 bases, leaving 6 bases of the junction unmatched. Full variable domain (missing parts from reference TRBV3-1 and TRBJ1-2): DTAVSQTPKYLVTQMGNDKSIKCEQNLGHDTMYWYKQDSKKFLKIMFSYNNKELIINETVPNRFSPKSPDKAHLNLHINSLELGDSAVYFCASSLGQGLNGYTFGSGTRLTVV.

The chain carries TRBV14 and TRBJ1-5; 10 bases agree with TRBD1. Germline loops: CDR1 SGHDN, CDR2 FVKESK. The V segment lost 0 bases and the J segment 3 bases; nucleotides outside the gene matches: 8. This CDR3 region has 18 residues. CDR3 amino acids: CASSQDRQGAYYNQPQHF. The DNA of the CDR3 is TGTGCCAGCAGCCAAGACCGACAGGGGGCTTATTACAATCAGCCCCAGCATTTT.

The V call is TRBV29-1, the J call TRBJ2-7; D perhaps matches TRBD1 (6 bases). Trimming left V 4 bases short and J 3 bases short, with 10 bases between. CDR3 length: 12 residues. Germline V lookup: CDR1 SQVTM, CDR2 ANQGSEA. The CDR3 protein is CSVGQVGYEQYF. CDR3 coding DNA: TGCAGCGTTGGACAGGTCGGCTACGAGCAGTACTTC.

CDR3 bases: TGTGCCAGCTCCTCCTCCACCGGGGCTGAAGCTTTCTTT. It is translated as CASSSSTGAEAFF. The gene calls are TRBV6-4 and TRBJ1-1; D is uncertain. The germline V gene has CDR1 MRHNA and CDR2 SNTAGT. V lost 8 bases and J lost 6, with 16 bases in between. The CDR3 length is 13 residues.

The J gene is TRBJ2-7, the V gene TRBV30; 9 bases fit TRBD2. The length of the CDR3 is 13 residues. Germline V gene lookup returns CDR1 GTSNPN and CDR2 SVGIG (reference sequence). Trimming removed 7 bases from V and 3 bases from J; junction bases left unmatched: 7. CDR3 sequence (DNA): TGTGCCTCGCACCGACTAGCGGACTACGAGCAGTACTTC. Its translation is CASHRLADYEQYF.

V usage is TRBV10-3 and J usage is TRBJ1-5, with 9 bases identical to TRBD1. The junction had 4 bases not matched to a gene; V was cut back by 3 bases and J by 4 bases. CDR3 size: 15 residues. The V gene's germline CDR1 is ENHRY and CDR2 SYGVKD. For the CDR3, the DNA is TGTGCCATCAGTGACCTTGACAGGGGGAATCAGCCCCAGCATTTT. Translated: CAISDLDRGNQPQHF.

The chain couples TRBV12-5 to TRBJ1-4; 10 positions agree with TRBD1. Germline CDR1 is LGHNT and CDR2 is FRNRAP. The CDR3 is 18 residues long. Germline trimming cut 0 bases from V and 6 bases from J; bases unmatched to any gene: 10. CDR3: CASGLVETGGRLDEKLFF. CDR3 DNA sequence: TGTGCTAGTGGTTTGGTAGAGACAGGGGGCCGGTTGGATGAAAAACTGTTTTTT.

The chain employs TRBV30 and TRBJ2-6; D uncertain. Germline-derived CDR1 and CDR2 are GTSNPN and SVGIG (reference sequence). This CDR3 has 14 amino acids. The ends were cut back, 1 base at V and 0 bases at J, with 4 bases in the middle. The CDR3 loop reads CAWSADSGANVLTF. The DNA of the CDR3 is TGTGCCTGGAGTGCGGACTCTGGGGCCAACGTCCTGACTTTC.

J is TRBJ2-5 and V is TRBV5-1; no clear D gene. The germline V gene has CDR1 SGHRS and CDR2 YFSETQ. Trimming cost V 4 bases and J 5 bases, with 15 bases left between them. This CDR3 has 14 amino acids. The DNA for the CDR3 is TGCGCCAGCAGCCCCCAAAGTACGTCCGAGACCCAGTACTTC. Translating it yields CASSPQSTSETQYF.

V and J are TRBV7-9 and TRBJ2-3, with 8 bases lining up with TRBD1. CDR1 is SEHNR and CDR2 is FQNEAQ in the germline V gene (reference sequence). Germline trimming cut 1 base from V and 6 bases from J; bases unmatched to any gene: 6. The CDR3 contains 15 residues. The CDR3 loop reads CASSLVRGRPDTQYF. The CDR3 DNA reads TGTGCCAGCAGCTTAGTCAGGGGGCGTCCGGATACGCAGTATTTT.

This chain uses TRBV29-1 with TRBJ1-3; possible D gene TRBD1, 6 bases. The germline V and J ends were trimmed by 1 base and 0 bases, with 13 bases remaining between them. This CDR3 is 16 amino acids long. The V gene's germline CDR1 is SQVTM and CDR2 ANQGSEA. As DNA, the CDR3 is TGCAGCGTTGAAGTAGACAGGCGACACTCTGGAAACACCATATATTTT. It translates to CSVEVDRRHSGNTIYF. Filled out from reference TRBV29-1 and TRBJ1-3, the complete variable domain reads SAVISQKPSRDICQRGTSLTIQCQVDSQVTMMFWYRQQPGQSLTLIATANQGSEATYESGFVIDKFPISRPNLTFSTLTVSNMSPEDSSIYLCSVEVDRRHSGNTIYFGEGSWLTVV.

This chain uses TRBV29-1 with TRBJ2-1, with a weak D call TRBD2 (5 bases). V was pared by 6 bases and J by 10 bases, with 22 bases between. Germline V lookup: CDR1 SQVTM, CDR2 ANQGSEA. The CDR3 is 14 residues long. CDR3 loop: CSVTPRVDASEQFF. The DNA for the CDR3 is TGCAGCGTAACCCCGAGGGTGGACGCGAGCGAGCAGTTCTTC.

V usage is TRBV12-3 or TRBV12-4 and J usage is TRBJ2-7; unclear D gene. This CDR3 has 13 residues. Trimming removed 0 bases from V and 3 bases from J, with 6 bases in between. The CDR3 here is CASSLARDYEQYF. The CDR3 DNA is TGTGCCAGCAGTTTAGCGCGCGACTACGAGCAGTACTTC.

This chain uses TRBV7-9 with TRBJ1-3, with D possibly being TRBD1 (6 bases). Germline assignment: CDR1 SEHNR and CDR2 FQNEAQ (reference sequence). Trimming took off 6 bases at V and 2 bases at J, with 17 bases between the two ends. The CDR3 spans 16 residues. This CDR3 is CASSYQGSRTGNTIYF. As DNA, the CDR3 is TGTGCCAGCAGTTATCAGGGGAGTAGGACTGGAAACACCATATATTTT.

The V gene is TRBV6-6, the J gene TRBJ2-7; tentative D call: TRBD1 (6 bases). The CDR3 runs to 14 residues. The germline gives CDR1 MNHNY, CDR2 SVGAGI (reference sequence). V shed 5 bases and J shed 3 bases, with 14 bases lying between them. The CDR3 loop reads CASSATGTLYEQYF. Written as DNA, the CDR3 is TGTGCCAGCAGTGCAACCGGGACACTCTACGAGCAGTACTTC.